Listed below are T cell receptor beta chains from one sample, sequenced in a study of T cells in localized non-small cell lung cancer. Assay: immunoSEQ multiplex PCR; the TCRdb copy retains only in-frame clones and omits some. This sample carries roughly 40,000 clones, about four fifths of them seen once, and the ten largest clones take around 7.8%. The sequencing used peripheral blood mononuclear cells, collected before any cancer treatment. The source of these receptors is a male donor aged 60 or older with stage II lung adenocarcinoma. CDR3s include the opening cysteine and the closing phenylalanine or tryptophan. The D gene is left open where the match is weak. Clone size, where shown, is once, few, many, or a class for clones that have expanded.

J,D,V,size,DNA,CDR3
TRBJ1-4,-,TRBV6-4,-,TGTGCCAGCAGTGACCGTGGGGGGCTGGCTAATGAAAAACTGTTTTTT,CASSDRGGLANEKLFF
TRBJ2-5,-,TRBV29-1,-,TGCAGCTTCCGAGGAAGGCTCCAAGAGACCCAGTACTTC,CSFRGRLQETQYF
TRBJ1-1,TRBD1,TRBV2,-,TGTGCCAGCCAAGCCGGGACAGGGCGGGGAGGAAGAGCTGAAGCTTTCTTT,CASQAGTGRGGRAEAFF
TRBJ2-1,TRBD2,TRBV7-2,-,TGTGCCAGCAGCTTCTTCAGCGGGAGACTATACAATGAGCAGTTCTTC,CASSFFSGRLYNEQFF
TRBJ2-7,-,TRBV25-1,-,TGTGCCAGCAGTAATCCAGGCAGCACGGGTTACGAGCAGTACTTC,CASSNPGSTGYEQYF
TRBJ1-1,-,TRBV19,few,TGTGCCAGTGTGGGACGGGGAGTTAACACTGAAGCTTTCTTT,CASVGRGVNTEAFF
TRBJ2-6,-,TRBV28,-,TGTGCCAGCAGTTCCCCAGACTCTGGGGCCAACGTCCTGACTTTC,CASSSPDSGANVLTF
TRBJ2-7,TRBD1,TRBV6-5,-,TGTGCCAGCAGTTACTCGCGGGGACAGGGGGTGCAGTACTTC,CASSYSRGQGVQYF
TRBJ2-2,-,TRBV11-3,-,TGTGCCAGCAGCTTAGATGGGGGCACCGGGGAGCTGTTTTTT,CASSLDGGTGELFF
TRBJ2-1,-,TRBV10-3,-,TGTGCCGCCAGGGGGGCGGGAGGCAATGAGCAGTTCTTC,CAARGAGGNEQFF
TRBJ1-4,TRBD1,TRBV28,-,TGTGCCAGCAGTACTAGGACAGGGCGGGATGAAAAACTGTTTTTT,CASSTRTGRDEKLFF
TRBJ2-1,-,TRBV15,few,TGTGCCACCAGCAGAGATAGAGGAGCAGGTGAGCAGTTCTTC,CATSRDRGAGEQFF
TRBJ2-3,-,TRBV5-6,-,TGTGCCAGCAGCTTGACCGGAGGGGCTAGGACAGATACGCAGTATTTT,CASSLTGGARTDTQYF
TRBJ1-5,-,TRBV6-1,-,TGTGCCAGCAGTGCTCTCTTTGGAGGAAGAAGCAATCAGCCCCAGCATTTT,CASSALFGGRSNQPQHF
TRBJ1-3,TRBD1,TRBV25-1,-,TGTGCCAGCAGTGAACGGGACAGACTAGCTGGAAACACCATATATTTT,CASSERDRLAGNTIYF
TRBJ2-7,-,TRBV7-2,-,TGTGCCAGCAGCCTGACGCTTTGGAACGGAGGTAGCGAGCAGTACTTC,CASSLTLWNGGSEQYF
TRBJ1-1,-,TRBV6-5,-,TGTGCCAGCAGTTACAACGGGCAGATGAACACTGAAGCTTTCTTT,CASSYNGQMNTEAFF
TRBJ2-1,-,TRBV19,few,TGTGCCAGTAGTCCCGGTTTGTTGCGGGGCAATGAGCAGTTCTTC,CASSPGLLRGNEQFF
TRBJ2-1,TRBD2,TRBV18,-,TGTGCCAGCTCACCAATTAGCGGGAGTACTTCGGGGAGTTCCTACAATGAGCAGTTCTTC,CASSPISGSTSGSSYNEQFF
TRBJ1-1,TRBD1,TRBV5-1,-,TGCGCCAGCAGCCTTTCGGGACAGGGTGCCACTGAAGCTTTCTTT,CASSLSGQGATEAFF
TRBJ2-7,TRBD1,TRBV10-3,-,TGTGCCATCAGTTTTCGTTTGACAGGGGGGGGAACCTACTTC,CAISFRLTGGGTYF
TRBJ1-5,-,TRBV28,-,TGTGCCAGCAGTTTTAACGGCGCCGAAGTCGACAATCAGCCCCAGCATTTT,CASSFNGAEVDNQPQHF
TRBJ1-3,TRBD1,TRBV6-5,-,TGTGCCAGCAGTCCTGGGACAGGAAGAAACACCATATATTTT,CASSPGTGRNTIYF
TRBJ2-7,-,TRBV21-1,-,TGTGCCAGCAGCCCGCGGGGACAGACCTACGAGCAGTACTTC,CASSPRGQTYEQYF
TRBJ1-1,-,TRBV20-1,few,TGCAGTGCTAAGTTGTGGACTGAAGCTTTCTTT,CSAKLWTEAFF
TRBJ1-1,-,TRBV28,-,TGTGCCAGCAGTTTACGAACAACAGGGTTTCCAGCTTTCTTT,CASSLRTTGFPAFF
TRBJ2-7,-,TRBV18,-,TGTGCCAGCTCACCACAGGTCTCGAGCTCCTACGAGCAGTACTTC,CASSPQVSSSYEQYF
TRBJ1-2,-,TRBV7-2,once,TGTGCCAGCAGCCCCAGGATGGACTATGGCTACACCTTC,CASSPRMDYGYTF
TRBJ1-4,-,TRBV5-5,-,TGTGCCAGCAGCTTGGACTCCTTCGGTAATGAAAAACTGTTTTTT,CASSLDSFGNEKLFF